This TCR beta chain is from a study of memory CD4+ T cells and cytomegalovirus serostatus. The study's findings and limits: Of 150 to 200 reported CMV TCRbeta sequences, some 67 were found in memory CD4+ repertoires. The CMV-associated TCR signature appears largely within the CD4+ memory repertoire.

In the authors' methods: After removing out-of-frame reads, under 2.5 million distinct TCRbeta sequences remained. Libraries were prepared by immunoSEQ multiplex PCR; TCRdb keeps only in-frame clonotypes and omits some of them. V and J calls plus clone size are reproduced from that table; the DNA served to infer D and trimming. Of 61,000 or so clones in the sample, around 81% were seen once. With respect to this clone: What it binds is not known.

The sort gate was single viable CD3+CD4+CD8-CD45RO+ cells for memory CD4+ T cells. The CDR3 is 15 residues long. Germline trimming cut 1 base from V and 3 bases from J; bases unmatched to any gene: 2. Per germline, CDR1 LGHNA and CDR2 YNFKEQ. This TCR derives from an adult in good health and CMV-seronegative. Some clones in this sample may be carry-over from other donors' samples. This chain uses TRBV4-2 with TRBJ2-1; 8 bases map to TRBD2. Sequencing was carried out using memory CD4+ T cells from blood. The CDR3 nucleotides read TGTGCCAGCAGCCAAGGGGGGACTAGCTACAATGAGCAGTTCTTC. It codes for CASSQGGTSYNEQFF.